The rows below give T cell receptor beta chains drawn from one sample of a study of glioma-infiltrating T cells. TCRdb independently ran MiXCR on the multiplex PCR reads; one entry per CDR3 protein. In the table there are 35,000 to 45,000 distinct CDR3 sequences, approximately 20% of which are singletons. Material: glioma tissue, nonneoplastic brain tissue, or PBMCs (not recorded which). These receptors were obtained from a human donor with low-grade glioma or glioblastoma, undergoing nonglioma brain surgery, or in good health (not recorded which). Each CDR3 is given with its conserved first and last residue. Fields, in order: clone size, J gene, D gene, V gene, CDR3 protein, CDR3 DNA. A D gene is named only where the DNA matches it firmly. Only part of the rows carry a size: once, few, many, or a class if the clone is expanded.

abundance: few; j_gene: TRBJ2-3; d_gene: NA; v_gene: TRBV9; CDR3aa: CASSLRTRTGTDTQYF; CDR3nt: TGTGCCAGCAGCCTGCGGACCCGTACGGGCACAGATACGCAGTATTTT
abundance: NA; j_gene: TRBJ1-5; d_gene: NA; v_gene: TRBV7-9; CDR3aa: CASSSSETIGNQPQHF; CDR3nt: TGTGCCAGCAGCTCCAGCGAGACGATTGGCAATCAGCCCCAGCATTTT
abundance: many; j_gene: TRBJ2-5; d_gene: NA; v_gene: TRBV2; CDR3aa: CASSWESAGTQYF; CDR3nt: TGTGCCAGCAGCTGGGAGTCCGCGGGGACCCAGTACTTC
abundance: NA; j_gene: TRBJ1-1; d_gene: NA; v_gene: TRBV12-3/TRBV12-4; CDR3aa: CASTTGGARARTEAFF; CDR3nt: TGTGCCAGCACCACCGGAGGTGCCAGGGCGAGGACTGAAGCTTTCTTT
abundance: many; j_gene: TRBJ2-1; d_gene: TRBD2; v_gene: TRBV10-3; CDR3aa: CAISAGTSDNEQFF; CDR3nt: TGTGCCATCAGTGCCGGGACTAGCGACAATGAGCAGTTCTTC
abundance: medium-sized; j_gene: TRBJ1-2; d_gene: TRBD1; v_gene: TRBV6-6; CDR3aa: CASSYGQAPYGYTF; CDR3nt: TGTGCCAGCAGTTACGGACAGGCCCCCTATGGCTACACCTTC
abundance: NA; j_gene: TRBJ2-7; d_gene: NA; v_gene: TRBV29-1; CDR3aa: CSVKDSEQYF; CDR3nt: TGCAGCGTGAAAGACTCAGAGCAGTACTTC
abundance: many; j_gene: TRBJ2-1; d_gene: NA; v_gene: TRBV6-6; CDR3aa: CASSYSKLAEQFF; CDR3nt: TGTGCCAGCAGTTACTCGAAGTTGGCTGAGCAGTTCTTC
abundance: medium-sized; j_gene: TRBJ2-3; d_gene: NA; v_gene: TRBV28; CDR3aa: CASNGDATDTQYF; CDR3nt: TGTGCCAGCAATGGCGATGCCACAGATACGCAGTATTTT
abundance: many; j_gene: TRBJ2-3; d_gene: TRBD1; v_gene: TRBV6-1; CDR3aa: CATRDRDQDTQYF; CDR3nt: TGTGCCACTCGGGACAGGGATCAAGATACGCAGTATTTT